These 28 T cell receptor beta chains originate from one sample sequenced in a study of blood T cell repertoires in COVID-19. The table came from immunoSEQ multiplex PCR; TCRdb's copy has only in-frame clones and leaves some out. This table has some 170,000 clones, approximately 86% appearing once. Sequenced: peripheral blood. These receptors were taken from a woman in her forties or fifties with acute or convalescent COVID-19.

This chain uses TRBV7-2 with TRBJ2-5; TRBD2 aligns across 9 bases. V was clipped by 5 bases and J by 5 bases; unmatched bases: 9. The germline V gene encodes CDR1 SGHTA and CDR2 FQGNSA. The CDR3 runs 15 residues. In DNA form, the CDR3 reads TGTGCCAGCAGCCAGGGGCTAGCGGGAAAGGAGACCCAGTACTTC. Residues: CASSQGLAGKETQYF.

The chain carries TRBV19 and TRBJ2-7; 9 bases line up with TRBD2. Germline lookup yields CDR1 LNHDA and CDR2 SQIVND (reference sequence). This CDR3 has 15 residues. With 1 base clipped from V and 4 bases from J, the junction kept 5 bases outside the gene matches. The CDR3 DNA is TGTGCCAGTAGTATAGCCAGCGGGGGGTCTTACGAGCAGTACTTC. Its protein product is CASSIASGGSYEQYF.

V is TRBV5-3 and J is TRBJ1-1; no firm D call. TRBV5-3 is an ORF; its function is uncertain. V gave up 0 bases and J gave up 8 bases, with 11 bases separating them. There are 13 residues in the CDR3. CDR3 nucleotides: TGTGCCAGAAGCTTGGGTTTACATCGCGAAGCTTTCTTT. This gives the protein CARSLGLHREAFF.

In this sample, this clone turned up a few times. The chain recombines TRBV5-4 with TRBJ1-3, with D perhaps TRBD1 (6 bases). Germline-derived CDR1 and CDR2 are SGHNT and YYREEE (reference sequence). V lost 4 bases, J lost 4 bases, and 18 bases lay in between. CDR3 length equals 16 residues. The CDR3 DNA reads TGTGCCAGCAGCCTCCCTACAGGGTTTGGAGGAAACACCATATATTTT. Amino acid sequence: CASSLPTGFGGNTIYF. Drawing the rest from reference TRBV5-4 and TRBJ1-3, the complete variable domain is ETGVTQSPTHLIKTRGQQVTLRCSSQSGHNTVSWYQQALGQGPQFIFQYYREEENGRGNFPPRFSGLQFPNYSSELNVNALELDDSALYLCASSLPTGFGGNTIYFGEGSWLTVV.

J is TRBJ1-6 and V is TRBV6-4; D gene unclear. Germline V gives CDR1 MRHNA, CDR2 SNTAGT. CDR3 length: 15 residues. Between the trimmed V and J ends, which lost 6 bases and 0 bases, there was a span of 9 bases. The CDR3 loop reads CASRTESSYNSPLHF. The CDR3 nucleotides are TGTGCCAGCAGAACAGAGAGCTCCTATAATTCACCCCTCCACTTT.

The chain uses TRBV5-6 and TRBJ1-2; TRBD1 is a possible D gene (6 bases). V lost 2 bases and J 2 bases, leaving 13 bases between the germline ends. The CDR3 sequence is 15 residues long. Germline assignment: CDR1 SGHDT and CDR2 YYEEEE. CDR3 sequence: CASSLNRVLNYGYTF. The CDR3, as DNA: TGTGCCAGCAGCTTAAACAGGGTTCTCAACTATGGCTACACCTTC.

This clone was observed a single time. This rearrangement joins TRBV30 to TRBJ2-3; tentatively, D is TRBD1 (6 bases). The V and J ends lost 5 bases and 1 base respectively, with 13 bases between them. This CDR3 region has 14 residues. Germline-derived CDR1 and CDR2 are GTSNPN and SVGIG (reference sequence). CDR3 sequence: CAWEDRTGTDTQYF. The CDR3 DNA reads TGTGCCTGGGAGGACAGAACAGGCACAGATACGCAGTATTTT.

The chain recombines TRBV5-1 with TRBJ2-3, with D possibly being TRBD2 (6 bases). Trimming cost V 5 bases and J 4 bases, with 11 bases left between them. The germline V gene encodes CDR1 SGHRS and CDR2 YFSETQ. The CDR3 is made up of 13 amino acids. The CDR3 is CASRLERADTQYF. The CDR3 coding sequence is TGCGCCAGCAGACTCGAGCGGGCAGATACGCAGTATTTT.

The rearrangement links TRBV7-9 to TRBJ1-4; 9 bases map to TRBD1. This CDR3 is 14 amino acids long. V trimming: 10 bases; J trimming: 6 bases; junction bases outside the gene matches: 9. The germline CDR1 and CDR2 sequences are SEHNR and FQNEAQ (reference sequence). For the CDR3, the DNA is TGTGCCACCGAAGCCGGGACAGGGCATGAAAAACTGTTTTTT. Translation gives CATEAGTGHEKLFF.

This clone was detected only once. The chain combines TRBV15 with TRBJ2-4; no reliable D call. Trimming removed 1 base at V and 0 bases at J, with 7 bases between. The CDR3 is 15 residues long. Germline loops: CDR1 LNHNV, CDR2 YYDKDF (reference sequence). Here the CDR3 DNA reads TGTGCCACCAGCAGAGCGACACTAGCCAAAAACATTCAGTACTTC. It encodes CATSRATLAKNIQYF.

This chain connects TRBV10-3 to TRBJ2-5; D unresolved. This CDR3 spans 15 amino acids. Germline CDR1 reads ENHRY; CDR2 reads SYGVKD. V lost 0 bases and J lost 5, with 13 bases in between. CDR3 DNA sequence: TGTGCCATCAGTGAGTCGGTCACCCCACAGGAGACCCAGTACTTC. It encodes CAISESVTPQETQYF.

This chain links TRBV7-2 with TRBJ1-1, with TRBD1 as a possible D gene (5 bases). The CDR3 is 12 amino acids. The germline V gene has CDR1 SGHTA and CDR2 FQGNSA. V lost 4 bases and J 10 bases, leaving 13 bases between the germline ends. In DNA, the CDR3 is TGTGCCAGCAGCTCGAGCGGGGGGGGAGCTTTCTTT. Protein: CASSSSGGGAFF.

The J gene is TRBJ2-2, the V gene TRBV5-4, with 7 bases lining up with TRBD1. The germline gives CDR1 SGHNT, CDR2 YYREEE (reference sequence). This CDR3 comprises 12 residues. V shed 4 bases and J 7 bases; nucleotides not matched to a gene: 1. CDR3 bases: TGTGCCAGCAGCAGGGACAGCGGGGAGCTGTTTTTT. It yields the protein CASSRDSGELFF.

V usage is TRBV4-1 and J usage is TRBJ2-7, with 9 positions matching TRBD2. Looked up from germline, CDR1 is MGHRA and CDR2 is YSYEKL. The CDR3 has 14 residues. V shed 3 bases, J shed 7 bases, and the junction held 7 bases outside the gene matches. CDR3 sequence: CASSQPGLASEQYF. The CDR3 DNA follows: TGCGCCAGCAGCCAGCCGGGACTAGCATCTGAGCAGTACTTC.

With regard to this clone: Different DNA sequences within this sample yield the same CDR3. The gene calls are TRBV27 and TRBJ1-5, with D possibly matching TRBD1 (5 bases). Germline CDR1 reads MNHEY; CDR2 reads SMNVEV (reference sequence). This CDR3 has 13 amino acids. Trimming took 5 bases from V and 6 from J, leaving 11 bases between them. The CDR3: CASSGGGTQPQHF. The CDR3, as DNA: TGTGCCAGCAGTGGGGGGGGAACTCAGCCCCAGCATTTT.

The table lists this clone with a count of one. The CDR3 loop reads CASTLVAGSEAFF. The CDR3 coding sequence is TGTGCCAGTACCCTAGTGGCTGGGTCAGAAGCTTTCTTT. This sequence joins TRBV19 and TRBJ1-1; D is uncertain. Germline CDR1 LNHDA, CDR2 SQIVND (reference sequence). The V end was cut by 7 bases, the J end by 8 bases, with 17 bases between. The CDR3 totals 13 residues.

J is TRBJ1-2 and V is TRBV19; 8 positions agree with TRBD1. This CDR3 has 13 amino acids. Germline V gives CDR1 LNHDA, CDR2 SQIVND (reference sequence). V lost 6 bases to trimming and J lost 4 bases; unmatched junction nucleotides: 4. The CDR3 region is CASRRDRGYGYTF. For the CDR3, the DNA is TGTGCCAGTAGGAGAGACAGGGGCTATGGCTACACCTTC.

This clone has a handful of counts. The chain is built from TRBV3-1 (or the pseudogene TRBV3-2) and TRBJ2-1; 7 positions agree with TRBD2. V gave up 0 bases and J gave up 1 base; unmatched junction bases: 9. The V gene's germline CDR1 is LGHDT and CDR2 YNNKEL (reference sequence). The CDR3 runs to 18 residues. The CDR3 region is CASSQEPGGGGSYNEQFF. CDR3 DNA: TGTGCCAGCAGCCAAGAGCCCGGCGGGGGAGGGTCCTACAATGAGCAGTTCTTC.

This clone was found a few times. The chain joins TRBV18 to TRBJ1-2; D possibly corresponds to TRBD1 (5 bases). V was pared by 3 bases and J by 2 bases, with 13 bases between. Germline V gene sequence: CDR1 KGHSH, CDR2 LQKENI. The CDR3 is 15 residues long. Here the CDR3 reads CASSPPAGRNYGYTF. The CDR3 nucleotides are TGTGCCAGCTCACCCCCGGCAGGGAGGAACTATGGCTACACCTTC.

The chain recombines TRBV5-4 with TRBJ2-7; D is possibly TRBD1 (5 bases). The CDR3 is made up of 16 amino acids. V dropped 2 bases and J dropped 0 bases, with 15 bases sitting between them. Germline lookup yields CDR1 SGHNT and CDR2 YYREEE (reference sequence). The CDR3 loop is CASSFDSVQSSYEQYF. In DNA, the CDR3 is TGTGCCAGCAGCTTCGACAGCGTACAGAGCTCCTACGAGCAGTACTTC. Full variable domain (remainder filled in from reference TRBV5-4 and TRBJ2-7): ETGVTQSPTHLIKTRGQQVTLRCSSQSGHNTVSWYQQALGQGPQFIFQYYREEENGRGNFPPRFSGLQFPNYSSELNVNALELDDSALYLCASSFDSVQSSYEQYFGPGTRLTVT.

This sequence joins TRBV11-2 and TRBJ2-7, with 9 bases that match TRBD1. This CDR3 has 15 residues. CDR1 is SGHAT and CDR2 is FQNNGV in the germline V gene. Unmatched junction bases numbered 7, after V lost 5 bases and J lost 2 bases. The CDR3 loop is CASSAPGQGPYEQYF. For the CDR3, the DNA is TGTGCCAGCAGCGCCCCGGGACAGGGACCCTACGAGCAGTACTTC.

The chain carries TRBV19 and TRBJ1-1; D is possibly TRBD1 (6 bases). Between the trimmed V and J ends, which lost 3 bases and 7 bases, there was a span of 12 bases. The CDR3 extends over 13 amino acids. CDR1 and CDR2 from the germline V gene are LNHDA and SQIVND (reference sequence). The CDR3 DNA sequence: TGTGCCAGTAGTATTGGGGGCTGGGATGAAGCTTTCTTT. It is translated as CASSIGGWDEAFF.

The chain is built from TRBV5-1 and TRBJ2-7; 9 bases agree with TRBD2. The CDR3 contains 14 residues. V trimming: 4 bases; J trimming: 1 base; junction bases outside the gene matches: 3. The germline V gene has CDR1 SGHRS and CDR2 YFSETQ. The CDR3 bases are TGCGCCAGCAGCCTGGGACTAGCTTCCTACGAGCAGTACTTC. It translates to CASSLGLASYEQYF. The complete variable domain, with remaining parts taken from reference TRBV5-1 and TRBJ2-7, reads KAGVTQTPRYLIKTRGQQVTLSCSPISGHRSVSWYQQTPGQGLQFLFEYFSETQRNKGNFPGRFSGRQFSNSRSEMNVSTLELGDSALYLCASSLGLASYEQYFGPGTRLTVT.

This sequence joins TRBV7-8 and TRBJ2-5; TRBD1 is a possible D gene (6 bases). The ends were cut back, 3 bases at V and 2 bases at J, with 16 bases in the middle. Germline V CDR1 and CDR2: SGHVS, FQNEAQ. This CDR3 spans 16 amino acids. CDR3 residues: CASSLPPGTLQETQYF. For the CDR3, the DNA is TGTGCCAGCAGCTTGCCCCCTGGGACATTGCAAGAGACCCAGTACTTC.

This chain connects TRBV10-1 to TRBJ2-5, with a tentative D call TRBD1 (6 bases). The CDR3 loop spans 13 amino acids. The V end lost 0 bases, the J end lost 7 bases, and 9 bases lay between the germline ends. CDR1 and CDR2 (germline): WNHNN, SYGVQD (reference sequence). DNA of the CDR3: TGCGCCAGCAGTGAGTCCCTACAGGGGACCCAGTACTTC. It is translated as CASSESLQGTQYF.

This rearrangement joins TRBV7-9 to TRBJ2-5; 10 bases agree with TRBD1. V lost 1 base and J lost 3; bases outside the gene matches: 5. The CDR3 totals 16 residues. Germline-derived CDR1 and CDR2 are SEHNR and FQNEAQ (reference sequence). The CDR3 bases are TGTGCCAGCAGCTTAGGAACCGGGACAGGGGAAGAGACCCAGTACTTC. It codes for CASSLGTGTGEETQYF.

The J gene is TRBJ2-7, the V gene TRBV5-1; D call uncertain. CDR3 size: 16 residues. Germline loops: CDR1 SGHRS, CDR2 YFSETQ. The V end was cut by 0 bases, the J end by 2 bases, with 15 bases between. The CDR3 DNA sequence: TGCGCCAGCAGCTTGGGACTCCTGGCCACGACCTACGAGCAGTACTTC. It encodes CASSLGLLATTYEQYF.

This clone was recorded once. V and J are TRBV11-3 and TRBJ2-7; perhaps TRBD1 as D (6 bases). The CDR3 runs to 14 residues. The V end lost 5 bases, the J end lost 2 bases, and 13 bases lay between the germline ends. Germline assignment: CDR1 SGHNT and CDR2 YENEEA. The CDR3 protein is CASSPRGLPYEQYF. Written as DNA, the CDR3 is TGTGCCAGCAGCCCCAGGGGCCTCCCCTACGAGCAGTACTTC.